This TCR beta chain was documented in a study of T cells in localized non-small cell lung cancer. Profiling relied on immunoSEQ multiplex PCR, and the TCRdb table lists in-frame clones only, not all of them. The sample contains approximately 34,000 clones, around nine tenths of which appear only once. V dropped 0 bases and J dropped 3 bases, with 3 bases sitting between them. CDR3 length: 13 amino acids. Germline CDR1 is SGHRS and CDR2 is YFSETQ. Study-level findings and limits: Sequencing covered just one tumor region, so heterogeneity cannot be ruled out.

As for this clone: Its antigen is undetermined.

The source was peripheral blood, collected before any cancer treatment. The rearrangement joins TRBV5-1 to TRBJ2-2; no reliable D call. The sequence was obtained from a woman between 35 and 70 years old with stage I lung adenocarcinoma. The CDR3 region has the DNA TGCGCCAGCAGCTTGGACTACACCGGGGAGCTGTTTTTT. It yields the protein CASSLDYTGELFF.